Listed here are 14 T cell receptor beta chains from one sample, sequenced in a study of blood T cell repertoires in COVID-19. The data were produced by immunoSEQ multiplex PCR, yet TCRdb's version contains in-frame clones alone and is incomplete. The repertoire has around 450,000 clones, roughly 87% of them found once; the top ten carry roughly 0.7%. What was sequenced was PBMCs or T cells enriched from blood (not recorded which). The receptors come from a woman aged 18 to 35 who had recovered from COVID-19.

The CDR3 here is CSVEDRRGKIHYYGYTF. The CDR3 DNA reads TGCAGCGTGGAGGACAGGCGAGGCAAGATCCACTACTATGGCTACACCTTC. The genes are TRBV29-1 and TRBJ1-2; TRBD1 aligns across 7 bases. The germline V gene has CDR1 SQVTM and CDR2 ANQGSEA. The trim removed 6 bases at V and 3 bases at J, leaving 19 bases unmatched. The CDR3 is 17 residues long.

The rearrangement links TRBV30 to TRBJ1-1; D remains ambiguous. CDR3 length: 13 amino acids. Germline values: CDR1 GTSNPN, CDR2 SVGIG (reference sequence). The CDR3 DNA is TGTGCTCGTACAACTATTCGGTACACTGAAGCTTTCTTT. This gives the protein CARTTIRYTEAFF. Drawing the rest from reference TRBV30 and TRBJ1-1, the complete variable domain is SQTIHQWPATLVQPVGSPLSLECTVEGTSNPNLYWYRQAAGRGLQLLFYSVGIGQISSEVPQNLSASRPQDRQFILSSKKLLLSDSGFYLCARTTIRYTEAFFGQGTRLTVV.

This chain links TRBV5-4 with TRBJ2-7, with D perhaps matching TRBD1 (5 bases). Germline loops: CDR1 SGHNT, CDR2 YYREEE (reference sequence). This CDR3 contains 14 residues. The germline V and J ends were trimmed by 0 bases and 0 bases, with 7 bases remaining between them. In nucleotides, the CDR3 is TGTGCCAGCAGCTTGGCCGACAGCTCCTACGAGCAGTACTTC. Translated, it gives CASSLADSSYEQYF.

This chain joins TRBV9 and TRBJ1-4; TRBD1 matches at 9 bases. CDR1 and CDR2 from the germline V gene are SGDLS and YYNGEE. V lost 5 bases and J lost 7; bases outside the gene matches: 9. The length of the CDR3 is 15 residues. The CDR3 loop is CASSVQGAVSEKLFF. DNA for the CDR3: TGTGCCAGCAGTGTACAGGGGGCGGTTAGTGAAAAACTGTTTTTT.

This sequence joins TRBV6-5 and TRBJ1-5; D is perhaps TRBD1 (5 bases). The germline V gene encodes CDR1 MNHEY and CDR2 SVGAGI. Trimming cost V 5 bases and J 11 bases, with 13 bases left between them. The CDR3 totals 12 residues. This CDR3 is CASSPWGGAQHF. In DNA form, the CDR3 reads TGTGCCAGCAGTCCCTGGGGGGGGGCCCAGCATTTT.

V is TRBV6-5 and J is TRBJ2-7; 7 nucleotides agree with TRBD2. The CDR3 consists of 13 residues. After removal of 6 bases from V and 2 bases from J, the junction contained 4 bases not matched to a gene. The V gene's germline CDR1 is MNHEY and CDR2 SVGAGI. CDR3 DNA: TGTGCCAGCAGCCCCCGGGAGGCCTACGAGCAGTACTTC. Protein product: CASSPREAYEQYF.

In its sample, this clone was seen a few times. The chain uses TRBV5-1 and TRBJ2-2; TRBD1 might be the D (6 bases). Looked up from germline, CDR1 is SGHRS and CDR2 is YFSETQ. The CDR3 extends over 17 amino acids. Trimming shortened V by 4 bases and J by 2 bases, and 18 bases separated the two germline ends. The CDR3 protein is CASSLTSGAENTGELFF. The DNA of the CDR3 is TGCGCCAGCAGCCTTACGTCAGGGGCAGAAAACACCGGGGAGCTGTTTTTT.

The rearrangement joins TRBV6-5 to TRBJ1-2; D remains ambiguous. With 7 bases removed from V and 3 bases from J, the gap between germline ends came to 18 bases. This CDR3 contains 15 residues. Germline CDR1 reads MNHEY; CDR2 reads SVGAGI. For the CDR3, the DNA is TGTGCCAGCACTCCCGGGGAGGGCTTGGACTATGGCTACACCTTC. It translates to CASTPGEGLDYGYTF.

The rearrangement links TRBV3-1 (or the pseudogene TRBV3-2) to TRBJ1-5, with a weak D call TRBD1 (5 bases). The germline V and J ends were trimmed by 3 bases and 1 base, with 7 bases remaining between them. Germline V gene data show CDR1 as LGHDT and CDR2 as YNNKEL (reference sequence). The CDR3 sequence is 14 residues long. CDR3 in DNA: TGTGCCAGCAGCCAGTCAGGGAGCAATCAGCCCCAGCATTTT. The encoded protein is CASSQSGSNQPQHF.

This chain connects TRBV19 to TRBJ2-7; D remains ambiguous. The length of the CDR3 is 13 residues. Trimming shortened V by 1 base and J by 3 bases, and 7 bases separated the two germline ends. Germline assignment: CDR1 LNHDA and CDR2 SQIVND (reference sequence). The CDR3 sequence: CASSIGYNYEQYF. CDR3 in DNA: TGTGCCAGTAGTATAGGGTACAACTACGAGCAGTACTTC. The entire variable domain, with the rest obtained from reference TRBV19 and TRBJ2-7, is as follows: DGGITQSPKYLFRKEGQNVTLSCEQNLNHDAMYWYRQDPGQGLRLIYYSQIVNDFQKGDIAEGYSVSREKKESFPLTVTSAQKNPTAFYLCASSIGYNYEQYFGPGTRLTVT.

This clone was detected once. V and J are TRBV15 and TRBJ1-2; TRBD1 might be the D (6 bases). Trimming removed 9 bases at V and 1 base at J, with 12 bases between. Germline CDR1 LNHNV, CDR2 YYDKDF (reference sequence). This CDR3 comprises 13 residues. The CDR3 nucleotides are TGTGCCACTGCCGGCAGGGGTAACTATGGCTACACCTTC. Translated, it gives CATAGRGNYGYTF.

This chain joins TRBV11-2 and TRBJ2-7, with 7 nucleotides matching TRBD1. Trimming removed 3 bases from V and 3 bases from J; junction bases left unmatched: 8. The CDR3 loop spans 15 amino acids. Germline lookup yields CDR1 SGHAT and CDR2 FQNNGV. CDR3 sequence: CASSFSTGFFYEQYF. The CDR3 region has the DNA TGTGCCAGCAGCTTTTCGACAGGGTTTTTCTACGAGCAGTACTTC.

This sequence joins TRBV6-5 and TRBJ1-5, with 7 bases aligning to TRBD1. The CDR3 has 15 amino acids. Germline assignment: CDR1 MNHEY and CDR2 SVGAGI. V was pared by 6 bases and J by 2 bases, with 7 bases of the junction left unmatched. The CDR3 DNA sequence: TGTGCCAGCAGGCAACAGGGGCTGGGCAATCAGCCCCAGCATTTT. Translating it yields CASRQQGLGNQPQHF.

Worth noting for this clone: Other nucleotide sequences from this sample produce the same CDR3. The chain has TRBV5-1 and TRBJ2-7; 11 bases agree with TRBD2. Germline V gives CDR1 SGHRS, CDR2 YFSETQ. Germline trimming cut 5 bases from V and 0 bases from J; bases unmatched to any gene: 4. There are 15 residues in the CDR3. CDR3 DNA: TGCGCCAGCAGTTCTGGACTAGCGGGCTCCTACGAGCAGTACTTC. Protein product: CASSSGLAGSYEQYF.